This T cell receptor beta chain was captured by sequencing in a study of OX40 agonist ivuxolimab in advanced cancers. In germline, CDR1 is SGDLS, CDR2 YYNGEE. The CDR3 sequence is 14 residues long. The V and J ends lost 3 bases and 1 base, in that order; junction bases with no gene match: 3. Assay: immunoSEQ multiplex PCR; the TCRdb copy retains only in-frame clones and omits some. The table shows around 150,000 clones, with 90% occurring only once. The specimen was CD4+ or CD8+ T cells sorted from blood, collected in a trial of the OX40 agonist ivuxolimab. The V and J genes are TRBV9 and TRBJ1-1, with 7 bases identical to TRBD1. The receptor was derived from an adult with an advanced solid tumor such as melanoma, head and neck, liver or kidney cancer. In nucleotides, the CDR3 is TGTGCCAGCAGCGCCCGGGACAGGAACACTGAAGCTTTCTTT. It yields the protein CASSARDRNTEAFF. Full variable domain (missing parts from reference TRBV9 and TRBJ1-1): DSGVTQTPKHLITATGQRVTLRCSPRSGDLSVYWYQQSLDQGLQFLIQYYNGEERAKGNILERFSAQQFPDLHSELNLSSLELGDSALYFCASSARDRNTEAFFGQGTRLTVV.